What follows describes a single T cell receptor beta chain. Its antigen is currently unknown. The data belong to a study of T cell responses to AZD1222 COVID-19 vaccine. Broader study findings: Spike-wide vaccine-associated CD4 TCRs dominated at 160-218 and 743-854. Just a handful of AZD1222 recipients tested seropositive at baseline.

The CDR3 runs 12 residues. Deletions cut 6 bases from V and 4 bases from J, with 9 bases between. CDR1 SNHLY and CDR2 FYNNEI come from the germline V gene. Profiling relied on immunoSEQ multiplex PCR, and the TCRdb table lists in-frame clones only, not all of them. The table lists about 130,000 clones, more than 85% of them singletons. The sequence derives from an adult in good health. The chain combines TRBV2 with TRBJ1-1; D is unclear. The sample in question was peripheral blood, obtained on day 0 of AZD1222 vaccination. The CDR3 DNA sequence: TGTGCCAGCAGCTACAAGGTCACTGAAGCTTTCTTT. Its protein product is CASSYKVTEAFF.